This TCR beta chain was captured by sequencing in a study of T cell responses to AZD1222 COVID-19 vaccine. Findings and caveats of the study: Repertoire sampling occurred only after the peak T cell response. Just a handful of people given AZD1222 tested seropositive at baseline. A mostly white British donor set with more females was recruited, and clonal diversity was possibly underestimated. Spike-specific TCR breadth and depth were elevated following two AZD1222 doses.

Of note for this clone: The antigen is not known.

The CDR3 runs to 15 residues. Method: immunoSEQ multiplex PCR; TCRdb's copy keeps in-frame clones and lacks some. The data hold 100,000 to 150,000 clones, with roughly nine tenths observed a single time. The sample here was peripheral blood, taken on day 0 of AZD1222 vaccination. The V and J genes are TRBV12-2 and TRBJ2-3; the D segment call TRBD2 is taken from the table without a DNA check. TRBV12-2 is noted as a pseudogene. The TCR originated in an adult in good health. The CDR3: CASRLGGSFPDTQYF. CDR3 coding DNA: TGTGCAAGTCGCTTAGGCGGGAGTTTCCCAGATACGCAGTATTTT.